The rows below give T cell receptor beta chains drawn from one sample of a study of blood T cell repertoires in COVID-19. The method was immunoSEQ multiplex PCR; TCRdb's version includes in-frame clones alone and lacks a portion of them. The sample lists over 75,000 clones, about four fifths occurring once. Sequences were obtained from peripheral blood. These receptors came from an elderly woman with acute or convalescent COVID-19. Both conserved end residues are trimmed from each CDR3. The order of the fields is V gene, J gene, D gene, CDR3 protein. A D gene is named only where the DNA matches it firmly.

TRBV2	TRBJ2-1	.	ASSEGAAGGRNEQF
TRBV11-2	TRBJ2-4	.	ASSIFDRNIQY
TRBV10-3	TRBJ1-2	TRBD1	AISLTGGNYGYT
TRBV5-4	TRBJ2-3	TRBD1	ASTDRASTDTQY
TRBV4-2	TRBJ2-3	.	ASSQAEGWPDTQY
TRBV18	TRBJ1-2	.	ASSPDRGYT
TRBV10-2	TRBJ2-1	TRBD2	ASLSGLPLGEQF
TRBV10-2	TRBJ2-5	TRBD1	ASRDRGPASETQY
TRBV2	TRBJ1-2	.	ASSETPGQLYGYT
TRBV5-4	TRBJ2-7	.	ASSPGGISTYEQY
TRBV15	TRBJ2-7	TRBD1	ATSRGQGSGEQY
TRBV5-1	TRBJ2-1	TRBD1	ASSTPQGSSDEQF
TRBV5-1	TRBJ2-6	TRBD1	ASSLGQGIGTGANVLT
TRBV5-1	TRBJ2-2	.	ASSLDGNTGELF
TRBV7-2	TRBJ2-7	.	ASSLGFSGEQY
TRBV11-2	TRBJ2-1	.	ASSYPSGGVTYNEQF
TRBV14	TRBJ2-1	.	ASSQLRGNEQF
TRBV29-1	TRBJ2-1	.	SVPGYNEQF
TRBV29-1	TRBJ2-1	TRBD1	SVGTGNINEQF
TRBV21-1	TRBJ2-5	.	ASSKGGGIKETQY
TRBV24-1	TRBJ1-1	.	ATRRGNTEAF
TRBV11-2	TRBJ2-7	.	ASSLVQGTSYEQY
TRBV2	TRBJ1-2	TRBD1	ASSGRDRYYGYT
TRBV2	TRBJ2-2	TRBD1	ASTGQGVDTGELF
TRBV7-9	TRBJ2-2	TRBD1	VTSLAGGPGELF
TRBV6-5	TRBJ2-2	.	ASTRDGNTGELF
TRBV6-4	TRBJ2-3	.	ASSYRDGTQY
TRBV11-2	TRBJ1-2	.	ASSFRGGDPRYGYT
TRBV5-1	TRBJ2-7	TRBD1	ASSLRTGKSYEQY
TRBV7-2	TRBJ1-2	.	ASSPGITEGYT
TRBV5-6	TRBJ1-6	TRBD1	ASSSGTGARDSPLH